The TCR beta chain under discussion was sequenced for a study of CD8 T cells in ankylosing spondylitis. Via MiXCR, TCRdb re-called the 5' RACE reads, giving one row per CDR3 protein. The sample has 8,500 to 9,000 distinct CDR3 sequences, 3.9% seen once. This clonotype turned up a few times. V lost 4 bases and J 6 bases, leaving 10 bases between the germline ends. The CDR3 has 13 amino acids. Germline V gene lookup returns CDR1 SGDLS and CDR2 YYNGEE. The sequenced material came from blood, either unsorted or a sorted T cell fraction (not recorded which). The sequence came from a female donor with ankylosing spondylitis or in good health (not recorded which). This chain connects TRBV9 to TRBJ2-2; D gene uncertain. The CDR3: CASSSSRPGELFF. The CDR3 region has the DNA TGTGCCAGCAGCTCAAGCAGGCCCGGGGAGCTGTTTTTT.